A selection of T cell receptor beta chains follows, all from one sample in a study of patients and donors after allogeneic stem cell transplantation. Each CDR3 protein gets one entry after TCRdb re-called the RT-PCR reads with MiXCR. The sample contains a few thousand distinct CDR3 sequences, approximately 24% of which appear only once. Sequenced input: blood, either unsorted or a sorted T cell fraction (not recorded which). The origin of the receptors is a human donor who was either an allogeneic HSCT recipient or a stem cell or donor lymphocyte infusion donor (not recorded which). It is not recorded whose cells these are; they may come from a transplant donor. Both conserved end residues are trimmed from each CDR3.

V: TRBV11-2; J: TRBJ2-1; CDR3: ASSISSGMDEQF
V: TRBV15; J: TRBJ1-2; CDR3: ATGDWGRGRSGYT
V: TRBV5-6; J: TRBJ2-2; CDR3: ASIQLLAGANTGELF
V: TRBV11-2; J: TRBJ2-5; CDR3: ASSLDKETQY
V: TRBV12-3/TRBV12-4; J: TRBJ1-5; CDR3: ASSLEGQPQH
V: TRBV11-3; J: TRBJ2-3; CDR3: ASSLATGGGTDTQY
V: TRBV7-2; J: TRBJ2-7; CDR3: ASSPRGVLEQY
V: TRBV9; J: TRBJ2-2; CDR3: ASSEGTSNSGELF
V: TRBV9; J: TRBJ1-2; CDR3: ASSGKGNYGYT
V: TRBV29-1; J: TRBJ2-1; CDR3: SPLFYNEQF
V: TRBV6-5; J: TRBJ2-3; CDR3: ASSYIAGGPEY
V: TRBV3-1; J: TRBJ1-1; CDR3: ASGRRSTEAF
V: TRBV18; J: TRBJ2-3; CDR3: ASSPELTADTQY
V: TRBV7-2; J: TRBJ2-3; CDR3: ASSSSGRLGTQY
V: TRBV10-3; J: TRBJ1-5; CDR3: AISESDRPQH
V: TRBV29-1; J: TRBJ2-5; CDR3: SVGQGVQETQY
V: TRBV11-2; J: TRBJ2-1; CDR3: ASSLRSAGGVDNEQF
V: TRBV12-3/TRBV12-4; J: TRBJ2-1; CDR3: ASSPHNEQF
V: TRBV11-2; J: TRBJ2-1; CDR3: ASSLGPGQGPNNEQF
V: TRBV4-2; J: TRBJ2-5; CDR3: ASSQEMGETQY
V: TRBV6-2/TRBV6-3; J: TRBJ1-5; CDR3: ASSSGTEYGQPQH
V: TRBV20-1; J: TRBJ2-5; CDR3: SALEKETQY
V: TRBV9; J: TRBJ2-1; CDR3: ASSSSDLGNEQF
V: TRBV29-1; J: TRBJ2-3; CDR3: SANSGATRADTQY
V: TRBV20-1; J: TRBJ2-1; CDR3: SASRDSYNEQF
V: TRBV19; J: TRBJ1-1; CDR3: ASREPTGKAF
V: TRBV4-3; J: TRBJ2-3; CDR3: ASSQESGGRVDTQY
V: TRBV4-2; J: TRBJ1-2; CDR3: ASSQEWRQVAGYGYT
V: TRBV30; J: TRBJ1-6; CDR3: AWMGWNEGSPLH
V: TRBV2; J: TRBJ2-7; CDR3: ASRGVTYEQY
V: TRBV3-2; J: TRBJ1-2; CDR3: ASTCRGNRARLNYGYT
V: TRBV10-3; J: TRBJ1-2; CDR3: AISPEGGIGYT
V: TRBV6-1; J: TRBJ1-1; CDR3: ASNTPGQNTEAF
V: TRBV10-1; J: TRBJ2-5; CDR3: ASSEEGLRGTQY
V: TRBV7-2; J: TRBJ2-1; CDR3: ASSGWIEQF
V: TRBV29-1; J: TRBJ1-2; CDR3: SVDQGYT
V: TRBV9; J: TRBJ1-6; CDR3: ASSPGPTGFSNSPLH
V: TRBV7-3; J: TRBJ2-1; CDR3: ASSLEALRDEQF
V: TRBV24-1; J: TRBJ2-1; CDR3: ATSDGLAGGDEQF
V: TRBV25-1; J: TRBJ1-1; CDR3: ASRGRVGEAF
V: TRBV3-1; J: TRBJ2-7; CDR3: ASSQAGHEQY
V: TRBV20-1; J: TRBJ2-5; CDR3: SAPGGLPRTQY
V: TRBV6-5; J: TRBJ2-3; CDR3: ASSYSVGDSNRGGSDTQY
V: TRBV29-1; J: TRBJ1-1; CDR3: SVATGSSNTEAF
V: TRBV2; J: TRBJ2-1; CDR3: ASGGPNEQF
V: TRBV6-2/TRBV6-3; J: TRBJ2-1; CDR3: ASSSRTDPQF
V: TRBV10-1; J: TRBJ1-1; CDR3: ARRARTFTLYAF
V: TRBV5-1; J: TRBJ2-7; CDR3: ASSGTGGSYEQY
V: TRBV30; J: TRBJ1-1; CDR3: AWRTGQGTTQTAF
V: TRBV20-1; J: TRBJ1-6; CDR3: SARRGDN
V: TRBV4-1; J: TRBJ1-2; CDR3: ASSQERPTGDDGYT
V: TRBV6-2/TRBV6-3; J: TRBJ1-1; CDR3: ASTRQGSAEAF
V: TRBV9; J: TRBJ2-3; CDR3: ASSPRSGGTDTQY
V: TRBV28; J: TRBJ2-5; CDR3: ASRPREETQY
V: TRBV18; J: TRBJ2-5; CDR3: ASSLGLAQETQY
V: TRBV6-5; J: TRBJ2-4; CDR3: ASSHGVAKNIQY
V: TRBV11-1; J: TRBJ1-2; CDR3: ASSRGQAAYGYT
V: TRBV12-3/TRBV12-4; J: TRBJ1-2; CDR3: ASSPPGGGWNYGYT
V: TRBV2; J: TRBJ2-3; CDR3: ASSPLAGGTDTQY
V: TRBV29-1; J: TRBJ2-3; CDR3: SAGAWGDTQY